The next 5 T cell receptor beta chains were all read from a single sample in a study of shared clonotypes between healthy human individuals. Profiled with immunoSEQ multiplex PCR; TCRdb holds only in-frame clones, not every one. The sample lists around 2,100,000 clones; about 95% were seen once. CD8 cells classed as naive were CD45RO-negative and positively selected for CCR7, excluding terminally differentiated effector memory CD45RA+ cells. Material: naive CD8+ T cells sorted from blood. The receptors were sampled from a man younger than 35 in good health.

The rearrangement links TRBV27 to TRBJ2-2; 10 bases line up with TRBD2. Germline values: CDR1 MNHEY, CDR2 SMNVEV (reference sequence). V was pared by 0 bases and J by 3 bases, with 4 bases of the junction left unmatched. This CDR3 region has 17 residues. The CDR3 region is CASSLSSGLADTGELFF. The DNA of the CDR3 is TGTGCCAGCAGTTTATCAAGTGGACTAGCGGACACCGGGGAGCTGTTTTTT.

In the case of this clone: Other nucleotide sequences from this sample produce the same CDR3. CDR3 DNA sequence: TGTGCCAGCAGTTTTCAGGGTAGCAATCAGCCCCAGCATTTT. This codes for CASSFQGSNQPQHF. The V and J genes are TRBV27 and TRBJ1-5; TRBD1 is a possible D gene (5 bases). The V and J ends lost 3 bases and 0 bases respectively, with 6 bases between them. This CDR3 is 14 amino acids long. The V gene's germline CDR1 is MNHEY and CDR2 SMNVEV (reference sequence).

This clone has just one count. The rearrangement joins TRBV4-3 to TRBJ2-2; 7 bases agree with TRBD2. Germline trimming cut 0 bases from V and 5 bases from J; bases unmatched to any gene: 6. This CDR3 has 16 residues. Germline CDR1 LGHNA, CDR2 YSLEER. The DNA of the CDR3 is TGCGCCAGCAGCCAAGATGCAGGACTAGTTACCGGGGAGCTGTTTTTT. Translated, it gives CASSQDAGLVTGELFF.

The chain combines TRBV6-5 with TRBJ1-2, with 8 positions matching TRBD1. The CDR3 length is 15 residues. Germline loops: CDR1 MNHEY, CDR2 SVGAGI. V shed 4 bases and J 6 bases; nucleotides not matched to a gene: 10. In DNA form, the CDR3 reads TGTGCCAGCAGTTTAACAGGGGGAACGGTGGATGGCTACACCTTC. It encodes CASSLTGGTVDGYTF.

The chain is built from TRBV27 and TRBJ1-6; D is unresolved. Germline CDR1 is MNHEY and CDR2 is SMNVEV (reference sequence). V shed 6 bases and J shed 4 bases, with 10 bases lying between them. This CDR3 spans 14 amino acids. The CDR3 sequence: CASRIRSYNSPLHF. Here the CDR3 DNA reads TGTGCCAGCAGGATACGGAGTTATAATTCACCCCTCCACTTT.